Listed here are 3 T cell receptor beta chains from one sample, sequenced in a study of CD4 T cells in relation to SARS-CoV-2 and coronaviruses. Antigens for these TCRs are unknown. Assay: immunoSEQ multiplex PCR; the TCRdb copy retains only in-frame clones and omits some. This sample has about 18,000 clones, with 70% to 80% found just once. Before the COVID-19 pandemic, during about 2010-2018, CD4+ T cells were taken from unexposed donors. After more than eight days of culture, CD4+ T cells were isolated. What was sequenced was CD4+ T cells from PBMCs, cultured in vitro. The receptors derive from a human donor in good health.

V and J are TRBV19 and TRBJ2-1; D gene uncertain. Germline-derived CDR1 and CDR2 are LNHDA and SQIVND (reference sequence). V lost 7 bases and J lost 4, with 11 bases in between. The CDR3 consists of 13 residues. The CDR3 DNA sequence: TGTGCCAGTAATGCTGGGCTTTACAATGAGCAGTTCTTC. Amino acid sequence: CASNAGLYNEQFF.

In this sample, this clone turned up a few times. The V and J genes are TRBV10-1 and TRBJ1-2, with D uncertain. The germline V and J ends were trimmed by 3 bases and 3 bases, with 11 bases remaining between them. This CDR3 is built from 14 residues. Per germline, CDR1 WNHNN and CDR2 SYGVQD (reference sequence). The CDR3 spells CASSEAGVDYGYTF. The CDR3 DNA is TGCGCCAGCAGTGAAGCGGGCGTCGACTATGGCTACACCTTC.

The V gene is TRBV7-2, the J gene TRBJ2-7, with 14 bases that match TRBD2. Germline trimming cut 5 bases from V and 3 bases from J; bases unmatched to any gene: 6. Germline V gene lookup returns CDR1 SGHTA and CDR2 FQGNSA. CDR3 length equals 16 residues. CDR3 nucleotides: TGTGCCAGCAGCCTGCAGGGGACTAGCGGGGGCTACGAGCAGTACTTC. This encodes CASSLQGTSGGYEQYF.